The 8 T cell receptor beta chains below come from one sample, sequenced in a study of CD8 T cells in Susac syndrome. Roughly 0.45 to 1 ug RNA was reverse transcribed with random hexamers. TCRdb independently ran MiXCR on the immunoSEQ multiplex PCR reads; one entry per CDR3 protein. The table includes around 180,000 distinct CDR3 sequences, 80% to 95% detected once. Source material: CD4+ T cells from PBMCs. These receptor sequences come from a human donor with multiple sclerosis.

The chain employs TRBV29-1 and TRBJ1-6; 7 bases map to TRBD1. V shed 5 bases, J shed 10 bases, and the junction held 8 bases outside the gene matches. The CDR3 is 13 amino acids. Germline CDR1 is SQVTM and CDR2 is ANQGSEA. CDR3 residues: CSVNQGVGSPLHF. The CDR3 DNA sequence: TGCAGCGTTAACCAGGGGGTAGGGTCACCCCTCCACTTT.

This clonotype was seen only once. V and J are TRBV7-2 and TRBJ2-1; D is unclear. This CDR3 comprises 15 residues. The germline gives CDR1 SGHTA, CDR2 FQGNSA. Deletions cut 3 bases from V and 0 bases from J, with 9 bases between. CDR3 sequence reads: CASSFQANSYNEQFF. The CDR3 DNA reads as TGTGCCAGCAGCTTCCAGGCAAACTCCTACAATGAGCAGTTCTTC.

The chain combines TRBV10-2 with TRBJ2-7; weak D call: TRBD2 (5 bases). The CDR3 covers 15 residues. V shed 6 bases and J shed 4 bases, with 19 bases lying between them. The V gene's germline CDR1 is WSHSY and CDR2 SAAADI. This CDR3 reads CASRDLVAGSYEQYF. The DNA of the CDR3 is TGCGCCAGCAGGGATCTGGTTGCGGGTTCTTACGAGCAGTACTTC.

This chain connects TRBV6-2 or TRBV6-3 to TRBJ2-7, with D maybe TRBD2 (6 bases). The germline V gene has CDR1 MNHEY and CDR2 SVGEGT. The CDR3 runs 15 residues. V lost 6 bases, J lost 3 bases, and 18 bases lay in between. CDR3 DNA: TGTGCCAGCAGCCCGCAGCCTAGCGCGTTCTACGAGCAGTACTTC. Encoded protein: CASSPQPSAFYEQYF.

The V call is TRBV10-3, the J call TRBJ2-1; 8 bases fit TRBD2. Unmatched junction bases numbered 8, after V lost 2 bases and J lost 8 bases. This CDR3 contains 15 residues. Germline-derived CDR1 and CDR2 are ENHRY and SYGVKD. CDR3 amino acids: CAISEERERRDEQFF. DNA of the CDR3: TGTGCCATCAGTGAGGAGCGGGAGCGCCGTGATGAGCAGTTCTTC.

The chain recombines TRBV28 with TRBJ2-2; D could derive from TRBD1 or TRBD2 (5 bases each). V lost 7 bases and J 5 bases, leaving 14 bases between the germline ends. This CDR3 comprises 14 residues. From germline, CDR1 is MDHEN and CDR2 SYDVKM. The CDR3 bases are TGTGCCAGCACCCTTAGGGGACGGACCGGGGAGCTGTTTTTT. Translating it yields CASTLRGRTGELFF.

The V and J genes are TRBV25-1 and TRBJ1-2, with 7 bases that match TRBD1. CDR3 length: 13 residues. V lost 6 bases to trimming and J lost 5 bases; unmatched junction nucleotides: 6. Germline V lookup: CDR1 MGHDK, CDR2 SYGVNS. In nucleotides, the CDR3 is TGTGCCAGCAGCTCGGGACAGAAGTATGGCTACACCTTC. It is translated as CASSSGQKYGYTF.

The chain employs TRBV10-3 and TRBJ1-1, with D tentatively TRBD1 (5 bases). Germline CDR1 is ENHRY and CDR2 is SYGVKD. Trimming took off 4 bases at V and 4 bases at J, with 13 bases between the two ends. This CDR3 has 14 residues. The CDR3 DNA sequence: TGTGCCATCAGTGGGGGGGGAGGGATCACTGAAGCTTTCTTT. This gives the protein CAISGGGGITEAFF.